This TCR beta chain derives from a study of T cell responses to AZD1222 COVID-19 vaccine. Study as a whole: Second doses at about 4 or about 12 weeks were pooled.

Turning to this clone: Its matching antigen is unknown.

Study-wide results and limits: Rises in breadth and depth of Spike-specific TCRs came after two AZD1222 doses. Baseline serostatus was positive in only six AZD1222 recipients. Repertoires were collected only later (after the peak T cell response had occurred).

The protocol was immunoSEQ multiplex PCR, while the TCRdb copy is restricted to in-frame clones and leaves out a portion. Of around 100,000 clones listed, more than 85% are singletons. CDR1 and CDR2 (germline): SGHAT, FQNNGV. The CDR3 has 15 amino acids. Trimming at V came to 5 bases and at J to 4 bases, leaving 7 bases not matched to a gene. The chain employs TRBV11-2 and TRBJ1-1; TRBD1 aligns across 10 bases. Sequenced material: peripheral blood, taken on day 0 of AZD1222 vaccination. The TCR sequence derives from an adult in good health. This chain's CDR3 is CASSDPTGGVTEAFF. CDR3 coding DNA: TGTGCCAGCAGCGATCCGACAGGGGGCGTCACTGAAGCTTTCTTT.